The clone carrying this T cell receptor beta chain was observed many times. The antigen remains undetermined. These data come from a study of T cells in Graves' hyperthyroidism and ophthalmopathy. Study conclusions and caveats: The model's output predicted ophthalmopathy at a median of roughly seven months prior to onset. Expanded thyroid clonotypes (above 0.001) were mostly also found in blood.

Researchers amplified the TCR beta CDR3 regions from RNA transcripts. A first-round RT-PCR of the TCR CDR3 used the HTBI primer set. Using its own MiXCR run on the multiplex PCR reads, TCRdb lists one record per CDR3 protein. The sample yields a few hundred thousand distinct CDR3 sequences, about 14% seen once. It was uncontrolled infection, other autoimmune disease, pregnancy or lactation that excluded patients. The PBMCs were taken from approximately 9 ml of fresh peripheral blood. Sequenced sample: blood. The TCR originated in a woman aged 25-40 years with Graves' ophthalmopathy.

The CDR3 DNA follows: TGTGCCACCGCGAGGGGTCCTTTAAATTCACCCCTCCACTTT. Protein product: CATARGPLNSPLHF. The chain combines TRBV12-3 or TRBV12-4 with TRBJ1-6, with D maybe TRBD1 (5 bases). The V end was cut by 10 bases, the J end by 7 bases, with 17 bases between. CDR3 length: 14 residues.